Listed below are T cell receptor beta chains from one sample, sequenced in a study of T cells in Graves' hyperthyroidism and ophthalmopathy. TCRdb recomputed calls from the multiplex PCR reads with MiXCR, one row per CDR3 protein. The sample carries some 650,000 distinct CDR3 sequences, about 16% recorded once. Sequenced material: blood. All receptors derive from a woman between 35 and 50 years old with Graves' ophthalmopathy. Both conserved end residues are trimmed from each CDR3. Fields, in order: D gene, V gene, J gene, CDR3 protein. The D gene is left open where the match is weak.

D gene: TRBD1
V gene: TRBV7-2
J gene: TRBJ2-7
CDR3 protein: ASSADRDEQY

D gene: -
V gene: TRBV6-1
J gene: TRBJ1-6
CDR3 protein: ASSEAGGVHSPLH

D gene: -
V gene: TRBV10-3
J gene: TRBJ1-6
CDR3 protein: AISEMAADNSPLH

D gene: TRBD2
V gene: TRBV6-1
J gene: TRBJ2-7
CDR3 protein: ASSEAHLAGGLYEQY

D gene: TRBD1
V gene: TRBV19
J gene: TRBJ1-5
CDR3 protein: ASSIGGQHNQPQH

D gene: TRBD1
V gene: TRBV12-3/TRBV12-4
J gene: TRBJ1-4
CDR3 protein: ASSPGTGGFEKLF

D gene: -
V gene: TRBV20-1
J gene: TRBJ1-1
CDR3 protein: SARGGAGNTEAF

D gene: TRBD2
V gene: TRBV20-1
J gene: TRBJ2-2
CDR3 protein: SGSPGGSNTGELF

D gene: -
V gene: TRBV6-1
J gene: TRBJ2-3
CDR3 protein: ASSGHLGTDTQY

D gene: -
V gene: TRBV7-9
J gene: TRBJ1-1
CDR3 protein: ASSFGVHGTEAF

D gene: -
V gene: TRBV30
J gene: TRBJ2-7
CDR3 protein: AWSAHEGGGLYEQY

D gene: TRBD1
V gene: TRBV20-1
J gene: TRBJ2-7
CDR3 protein: SARRTGANEQY

D gene: -
V gene: TRBV3-1
J gene: TRBJ2-2
CDR3 protein: ASKSRGNTGELF

D gene: TRBD2
V gene: TRBV29-1
J gene: TRBJ2-1
CDR3 protein: SVVRASGPEQF

D gene: TRBD1
V gene: TRBV9
J gene: TRBJ2-5
CDR3 protein: ASSAPGQEKTQY

D gene: -
V gene: TRBV2
J gene: TRBJ2-1
CDR3 protein: ASRVTTDEQF

D gene: -
V gene: TRBV12-3/TRBV12-4
J gene: TRBJ2-7
CDR3 protein: ASSAAPDNYYEQY

D gene: TRBD1
V gene: TRBV20-1
J gene: TRBJ2-1
CDR3 protein: SARGQGRSEQF

D gene: -
V gene: TRBV6-1
J gene: TRBJ2-4
CDR3 protein: ASKGNRAKNIQY

D gene: TRBD1
V gene: TRBV12-3/TRBV12-4
J gene: TRBJ2-3
CDR3 protein: ASSLARDRSTDTQY

D gene: -
V gene: TRBV4-2
J gene: TRBJ1-3
CDR3 protein: ASSQVGSGNTIY

D gene: TRBD1
V gene: TRBV5-1
J gene: TRBJ1-5
CDR3 protein: ASSLAPTGGGQPQH

D gene: -
V gene: TRBV20-1
J gene: TRBJ2-1
CDR3 protein: SATADGRIRLNPYNEQF

D gene: TRBD2
V gene: TRBV20-1
J gene: TRBJ2-7
CDR3 protein: SALLGRELSYEQY

D gene: -
V gene: TRBV6-1
J gene: TRBJ1-1
CDR3 protein: ASSNQGRTEAF

D gene: -
V gene: TRBV7-3
J gene: TRBJ2-7
CDR3 protein: ASSLDDRYEQY

D gene: -
V gene: TRBV7-9
J gene: TRBJ1-5
CDR3 protein: ASSPGKGPREGPQH

D gene: -
V gene: TRBV4-1
J gene: TRBJ2-3
CDR3 protein: ASSQERAGRSTDTQY

D gene: TRBD2
V gene: TRBV28
J gene: TRBJ2-3
CDR3 protein: ASSLSGRDTQY